This T cell receptor beta chain was sequenced during a study of blood T cell repertoires in COVID-19. This table comes from immunoSEQ multiplex PCR, and its TCRdb copy is limited to in-frame clones, with some not included. The sample lists 170,000 or so clones, about 87% occurring once. Trimming removed 2 bases from V and 1 base from J, with 10 bases in between. The V gene's germline CDR1 is SNHLY and CDR2 FYNNEI. There are 15 residues in the CDR3. Material: peripheral blood. The rearrangement uses TRBV2 and TRBJ2-3; D might be TRBD1 (5 bases). The clonotype comes from a man between 35 and 55 years old with active or convalescent COVID-19. The CDR3 loop reads CASSERGRRTDTQYF. CDR3 in DNA: TGTGCCAGCAGTGAAAGGGGCCGCCGCACAGATACGCAGTATTTT.